Reported below is one T cell receptor (beta chain). This entry comes from a study of blood T cell repertoires in COVID-19. Turning to the study itself: Some COVID-19 samples were acute and others convalescent; all came from the United States, Italy and Spain. PBMCs, B-cell-depleted T cells, or T cells were the source of the cDNA or gDNA that made up the material.

The CDR3 is 15 residues long. The V segment lost 2 bases and the J segment 1 base; nucleotides outside the gene matches: 3. CDR1 ENHRY and CDR2 SYGVKD come from the germline V gene. Under the authors' procedure: Amplified reference gene primers provided the basis for estimating nucleated cell counts. Some clones are missing from TCRdb's copy, which holds only in-frame ones; the method was immunoSEQ multiplex PCR. V, J and clone size derive from that table, while D and trimming were established from the DNA sequence. The sample comprises 300,000 to 350,000 clones, 91% of which are singletons, and under 3.5% rests with the top ten.

This clonotype originated in a woman aged 18-30 years who had recovered from COVID-19. The chain uses TRBV10-3 and TRBJ2-7, with 9 bases that match TRBD1. The sample comprised peripheral blood. CDR3 nucleotides: TGTGCCATCAGTGAGCCGGGACAGGGTTCCTACGAGCAGTACGTC. This sequence encodes CAISEPGQGSYEQYV.